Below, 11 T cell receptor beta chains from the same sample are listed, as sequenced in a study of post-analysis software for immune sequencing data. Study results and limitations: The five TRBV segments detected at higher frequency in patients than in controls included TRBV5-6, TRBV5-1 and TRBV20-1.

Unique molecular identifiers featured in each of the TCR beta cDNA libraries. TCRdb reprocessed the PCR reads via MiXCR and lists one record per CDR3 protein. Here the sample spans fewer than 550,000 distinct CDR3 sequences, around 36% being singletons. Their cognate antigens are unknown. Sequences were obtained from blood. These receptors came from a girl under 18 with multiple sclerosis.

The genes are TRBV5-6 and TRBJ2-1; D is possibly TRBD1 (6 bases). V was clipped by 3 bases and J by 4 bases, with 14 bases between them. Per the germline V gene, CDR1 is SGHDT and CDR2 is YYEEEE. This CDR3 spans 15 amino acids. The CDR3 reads CASSYGTWIYNEQFF. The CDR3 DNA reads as TGTGCCAGCAGCTATGGGACATGGATATACAATGAGCAGTTCTTC.

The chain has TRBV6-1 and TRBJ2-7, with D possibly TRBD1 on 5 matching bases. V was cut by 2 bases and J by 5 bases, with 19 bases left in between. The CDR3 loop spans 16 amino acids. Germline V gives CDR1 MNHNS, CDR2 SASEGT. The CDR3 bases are TGTGCCAGCAGTGAACGTGCGTCAGGGCTTATTCACGAGCAGTACTTC. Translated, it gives CASSERASGLIHEQYF.

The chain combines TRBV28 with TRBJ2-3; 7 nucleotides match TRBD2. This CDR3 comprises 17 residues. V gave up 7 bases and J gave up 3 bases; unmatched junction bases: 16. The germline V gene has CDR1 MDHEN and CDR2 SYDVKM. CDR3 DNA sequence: TGTGCCAGCAATCTACAGCGGGACGGAGGTTGGACAGATACGCAGTATTTT. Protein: CASNLQRDGGWTDTQYF.

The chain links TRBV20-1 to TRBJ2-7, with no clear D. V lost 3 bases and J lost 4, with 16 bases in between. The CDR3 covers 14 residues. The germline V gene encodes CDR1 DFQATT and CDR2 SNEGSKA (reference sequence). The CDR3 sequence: CSARAPGRNYEQYF. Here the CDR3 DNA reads TGCAGTGCTAGGGCCCCGGGCCGGAATTACGAGCAGTACTTC.

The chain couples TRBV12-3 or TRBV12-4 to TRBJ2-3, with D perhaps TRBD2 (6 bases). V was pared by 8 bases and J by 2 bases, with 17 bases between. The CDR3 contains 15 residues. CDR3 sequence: CASVFGGRATDTQYF. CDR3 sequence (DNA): TGTGCCAGCGTCTTCGGGGGTCGTGCCACAGATACGCAGTATTTT.

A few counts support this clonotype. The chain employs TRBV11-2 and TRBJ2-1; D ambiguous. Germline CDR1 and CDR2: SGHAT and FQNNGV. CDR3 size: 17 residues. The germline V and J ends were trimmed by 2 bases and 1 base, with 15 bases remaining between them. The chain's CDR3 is CASSLQLSGFSYNEQFF. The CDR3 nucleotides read TGTGCCAGCAGCTTACAGCTTTCTGGGTTTTCCTACAATGAGCAGTTCTTC.

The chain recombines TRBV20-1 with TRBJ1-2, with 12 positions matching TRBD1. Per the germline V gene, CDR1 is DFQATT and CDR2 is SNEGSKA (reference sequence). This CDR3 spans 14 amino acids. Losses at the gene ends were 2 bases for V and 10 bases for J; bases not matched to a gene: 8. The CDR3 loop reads CSARPFGTGGDYTF. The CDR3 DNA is TGCAGTGCTAGACCCTTCGGGACAGGGGGCGACTACACCTTC.

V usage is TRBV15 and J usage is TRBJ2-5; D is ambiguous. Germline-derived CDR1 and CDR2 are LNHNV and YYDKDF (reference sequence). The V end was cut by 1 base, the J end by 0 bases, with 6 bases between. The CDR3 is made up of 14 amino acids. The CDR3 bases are TGTGCCACCAGCAGAGCCACGTACCAAGAGACCCAGTACTTC. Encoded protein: CATSRATYQETQYF. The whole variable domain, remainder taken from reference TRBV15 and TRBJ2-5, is DAMVIQNPRYQVTQFGKPVTLSCSQTLNHNVMYWYQQKSSQAPKLLFHYYDKDFNNEADTPDNFQSRRPNTSFCFLDIRSPGLGDTAMYLCATSRATYQETQYFGPGTRLLVL.

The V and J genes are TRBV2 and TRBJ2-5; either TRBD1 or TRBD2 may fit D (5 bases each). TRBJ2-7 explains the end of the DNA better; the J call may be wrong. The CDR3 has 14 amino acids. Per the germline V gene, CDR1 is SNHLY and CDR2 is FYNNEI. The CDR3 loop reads CASSEERGSYEQYF. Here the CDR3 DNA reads TGTGCCAGCAGTGAGGAGAGGGGATCCTACGAGCAGTACTTC.

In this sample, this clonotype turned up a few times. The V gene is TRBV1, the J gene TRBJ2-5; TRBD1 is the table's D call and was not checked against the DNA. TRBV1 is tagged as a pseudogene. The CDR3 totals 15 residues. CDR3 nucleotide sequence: TGCACCAGCAGCCCCGGGGGGAGGGTCCAAGAGACCCAGTACTTC. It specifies CTSSPGGRVQETQYF.

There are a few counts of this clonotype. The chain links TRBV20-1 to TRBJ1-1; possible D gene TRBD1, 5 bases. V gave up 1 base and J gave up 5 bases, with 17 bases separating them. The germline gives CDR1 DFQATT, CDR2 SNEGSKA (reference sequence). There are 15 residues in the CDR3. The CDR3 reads CSARVPDRGGTEAFF. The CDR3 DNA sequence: TGCAGTGCTAGAGTTCCGGATAGGGGTGGAACTGAAGCTTTCTTT.